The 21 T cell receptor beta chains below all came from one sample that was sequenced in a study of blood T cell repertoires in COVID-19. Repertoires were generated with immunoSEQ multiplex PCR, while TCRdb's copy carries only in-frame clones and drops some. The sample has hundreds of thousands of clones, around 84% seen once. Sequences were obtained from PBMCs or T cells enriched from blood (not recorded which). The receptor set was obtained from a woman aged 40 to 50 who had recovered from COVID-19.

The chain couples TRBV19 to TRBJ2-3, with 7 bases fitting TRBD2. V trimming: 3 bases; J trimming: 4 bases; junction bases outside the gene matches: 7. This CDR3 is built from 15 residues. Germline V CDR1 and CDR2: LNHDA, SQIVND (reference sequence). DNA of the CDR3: TGTGCCAGTAGTATTAACGGGAGGAACGCAGATACGCAGTATTTT. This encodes CASSINGRNADTQYF.

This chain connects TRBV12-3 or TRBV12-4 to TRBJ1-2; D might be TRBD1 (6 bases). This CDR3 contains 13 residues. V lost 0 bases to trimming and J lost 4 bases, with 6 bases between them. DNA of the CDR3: TGTGCCAGCAGTTTAGCACAGGGCTATGGCTACACCTTC. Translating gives CASSLAQGYGYTF.

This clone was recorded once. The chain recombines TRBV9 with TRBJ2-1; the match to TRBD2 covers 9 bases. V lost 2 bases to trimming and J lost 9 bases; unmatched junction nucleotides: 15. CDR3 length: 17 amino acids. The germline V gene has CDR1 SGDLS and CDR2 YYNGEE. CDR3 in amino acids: CASSVLGSAGGPAEQFF. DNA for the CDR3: TGTGCCAGCAGCGTTTTGGGGTCCGCGGGAGGGCCGGCTGAGCAGTTCTTC.

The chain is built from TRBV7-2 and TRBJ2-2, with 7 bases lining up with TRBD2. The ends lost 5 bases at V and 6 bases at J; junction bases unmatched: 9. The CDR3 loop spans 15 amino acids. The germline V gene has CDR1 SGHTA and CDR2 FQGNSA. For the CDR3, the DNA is TGTGCCAGCAGCAAGGGAGGGCCCATGTCCGGGGAGCTGTTTTTT. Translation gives CASSKGGPMSGELFF. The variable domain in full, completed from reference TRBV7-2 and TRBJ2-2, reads GAGVSQSPSNKVTEKGKDVELRCDPISGHTALYWYRQSLGQGLEFLIYFQGNSAPDKSGLPSDRFSAERTGGSVSTLTIQRTQQEDSAVYLCASSKGGPMSGELFFGEGSRLTVL.

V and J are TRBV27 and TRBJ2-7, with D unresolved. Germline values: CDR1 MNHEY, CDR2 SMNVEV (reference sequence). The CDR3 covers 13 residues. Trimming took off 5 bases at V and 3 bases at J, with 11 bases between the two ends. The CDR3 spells CASSPSPGYEQYF. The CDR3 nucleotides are TGTGCCAGCAGTCCCAGTCCGGGCTACGAGCAGTACTTC.

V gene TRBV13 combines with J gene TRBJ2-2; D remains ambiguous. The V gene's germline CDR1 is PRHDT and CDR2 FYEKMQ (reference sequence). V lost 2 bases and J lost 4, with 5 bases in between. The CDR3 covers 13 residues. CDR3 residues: CASSLRGTGELFF. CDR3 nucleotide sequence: TGTGCCAGCAGCTTACGAGGCACCGGGGAGCTGTTTTTT. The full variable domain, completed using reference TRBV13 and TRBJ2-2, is AAGVIQSPRHLIKEKRETATLKCYPIPRHDTVYWYQQGPGQDPQFLISFYEKMQSDKGSIPDRFSAQQFSDYHSELNMSSLELGDSALYFCASSLRGTGELFFGEGSRLTVL.

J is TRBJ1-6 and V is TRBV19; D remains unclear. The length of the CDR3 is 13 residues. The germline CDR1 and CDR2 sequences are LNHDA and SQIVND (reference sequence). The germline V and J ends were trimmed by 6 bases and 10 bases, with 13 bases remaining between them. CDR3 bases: TGTGCCAGTAGCGACACGAGAACCTCACCCCTCCACTTT. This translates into CASSDTRTSPLHF.

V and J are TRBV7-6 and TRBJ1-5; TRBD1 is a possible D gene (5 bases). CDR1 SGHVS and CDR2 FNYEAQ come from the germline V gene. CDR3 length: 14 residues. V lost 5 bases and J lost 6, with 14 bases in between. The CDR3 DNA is TGTGCCAGCAGCCCCGGGGGGTCCGGTCAGCCCCAGCATTTT. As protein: CASSPGGSGQPQHF.

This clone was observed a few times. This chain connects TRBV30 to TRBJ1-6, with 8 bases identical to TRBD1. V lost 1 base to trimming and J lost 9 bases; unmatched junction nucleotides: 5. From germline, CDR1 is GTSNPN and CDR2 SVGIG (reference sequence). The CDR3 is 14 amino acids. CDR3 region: CAWSEGQGASPLHF. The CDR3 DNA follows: TGTGCCTGGAGTGAGGGTCAGGGGGCTTCACCCCTCCACTTT.

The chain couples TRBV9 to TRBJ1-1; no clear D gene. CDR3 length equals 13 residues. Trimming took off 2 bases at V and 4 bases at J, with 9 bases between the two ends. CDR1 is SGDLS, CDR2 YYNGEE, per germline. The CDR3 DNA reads TGTGCCAGCAGCGTCCGATCGGGCACTGAAGCTTTCTTT. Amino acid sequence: CASSVRSGTEAFF.

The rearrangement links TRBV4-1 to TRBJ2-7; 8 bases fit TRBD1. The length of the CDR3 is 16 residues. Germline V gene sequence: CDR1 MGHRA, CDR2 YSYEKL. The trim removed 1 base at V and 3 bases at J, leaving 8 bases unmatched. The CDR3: CASSQARGQGNYEQYF. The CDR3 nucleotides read TGCGCCAGCAGCCAAGCCCGAGGACAGGGTAACTACGAGCAGTACTTC.

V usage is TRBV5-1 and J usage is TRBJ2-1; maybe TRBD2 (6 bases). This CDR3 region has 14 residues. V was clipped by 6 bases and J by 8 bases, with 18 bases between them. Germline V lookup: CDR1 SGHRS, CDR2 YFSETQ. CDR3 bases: TGCGCCAGCACCCGTAACATCGGGGGTGATGAGCAGTTCTTC. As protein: CASTRNIGGDEQFF.

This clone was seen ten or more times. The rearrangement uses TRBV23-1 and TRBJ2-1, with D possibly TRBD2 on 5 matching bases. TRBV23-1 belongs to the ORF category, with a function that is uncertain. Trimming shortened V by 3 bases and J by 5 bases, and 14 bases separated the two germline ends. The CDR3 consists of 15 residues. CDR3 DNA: TGCGCCAGCAGTCATCCATCGGGGAGACACAATGAGCAGTTCTTC. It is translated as CASSHPSGRHNEQFF.

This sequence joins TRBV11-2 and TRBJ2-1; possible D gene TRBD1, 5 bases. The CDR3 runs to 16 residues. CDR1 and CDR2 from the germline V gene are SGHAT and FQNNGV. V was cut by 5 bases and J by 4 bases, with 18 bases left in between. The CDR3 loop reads CASSVSMGQEYNEQFF. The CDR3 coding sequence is TGTGCCAGCAGCGTCTCTATGGGGCAAGAATACAATGAGCAGTTCTTC.

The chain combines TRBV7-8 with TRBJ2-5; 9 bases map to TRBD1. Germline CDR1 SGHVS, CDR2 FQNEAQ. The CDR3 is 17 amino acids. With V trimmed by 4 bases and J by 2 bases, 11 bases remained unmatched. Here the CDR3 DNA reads TGTGCCAGCAGCTCGGGACAGGGATGGAGGGAACAAGAGACCCAGTACTTC. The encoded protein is CASSSGQGWREQETQYF.

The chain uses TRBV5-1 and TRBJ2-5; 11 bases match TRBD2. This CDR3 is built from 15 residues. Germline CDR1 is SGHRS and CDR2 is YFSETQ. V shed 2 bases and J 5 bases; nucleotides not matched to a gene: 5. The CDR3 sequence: CASSLLAGAGETQYF. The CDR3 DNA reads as TGCGCCAGCAGCTTACTAGCGGGGGCGGGGGAGACCCAGTACTTC.

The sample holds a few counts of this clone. CDR3 amino acids: CASSDFTGELFF. DNA of the CDR3: TGTGCCAGCAGCGACTTCACCGGGGAGCTGTTTTTT. The J gene is TRBJ2-2, the V gene TRBV9, with no clear D. The V end lost 3 bases, the J end lost 4 bases, and 4 bases lay between the germline ends. Per germline, CDR1 SGDLS and CDR2 YYNGEE. The CDR3 totals 12 residues.

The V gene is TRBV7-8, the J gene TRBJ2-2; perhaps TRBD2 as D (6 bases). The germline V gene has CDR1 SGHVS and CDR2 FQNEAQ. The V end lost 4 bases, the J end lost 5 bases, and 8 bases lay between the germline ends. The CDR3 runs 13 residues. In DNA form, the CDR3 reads TGTGCCAGCAGCTCCGGGGGAACCGGGGAGCTGTTTTTT. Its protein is CASSSGGTGELFF.

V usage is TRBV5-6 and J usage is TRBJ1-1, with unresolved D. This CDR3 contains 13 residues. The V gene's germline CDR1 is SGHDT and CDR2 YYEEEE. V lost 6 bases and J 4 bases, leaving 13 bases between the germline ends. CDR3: CASISGRGTEAFF. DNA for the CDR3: TGTGCCAGCATCTCAGGCCGGGGCACTGAAGCTTTCTTT.

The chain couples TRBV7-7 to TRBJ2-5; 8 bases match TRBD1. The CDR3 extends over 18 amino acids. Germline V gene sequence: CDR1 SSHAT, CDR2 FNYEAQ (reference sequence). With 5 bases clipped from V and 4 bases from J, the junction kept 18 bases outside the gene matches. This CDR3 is CASSPSPQRQGTGETQYF. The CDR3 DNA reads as TGTGCCAGCAGCCCGAGCCCTCAACGACAGGGGACCGGAGAGACCCAGTACTTC.

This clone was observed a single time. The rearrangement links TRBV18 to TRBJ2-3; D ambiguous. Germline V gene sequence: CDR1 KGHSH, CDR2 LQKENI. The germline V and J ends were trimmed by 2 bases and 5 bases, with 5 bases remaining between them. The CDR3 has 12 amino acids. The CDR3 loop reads CASSPGGDTQYF. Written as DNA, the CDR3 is TGTGCCAGCTCACCAGGCGGAGATACGCAGTATTTT.